Below, 23 T cell receptor beta chains from the same sample are listed, as sequenced in a study of long-term antiretroviral therapy in people with HIV (dated by TCRdb to about 2022). The immunoSEQ hsTCRB v3.0 assay was used at survey level resolution to sequence the TRB variable region. TCRdb provides this immuneACCESS table in a form limited to in-frame rearrangements. Some clones are lacking; in checked studies, under half of them reflect an unresolved V gene, and why the rest are absent is not known. Here the sample has fewer than 40,000 clones; 75% to 90% occur a single time. The biggest ten clones account for 3.5% to 5% of the sample. The specimen comprised unsorted PBMCs, sampled just before starting antiretroviral therapy. Receptor source: a woman aged 18-29 years with HIV.

The rearrangement uses TRBV4-3 and TRBJ2-1; a possible D gene is TRBD1 (5 bases). The germline V and J ends were trimmed by 1 base and 4 bases, with 17 bases remaining between them. The CDR3 has 17 amino acids. Germline V gene data show CDR1 as LGHNA and CDR2 as YSLEER. CDR3 in DNA: TGCGCCAGCAGCCAAGTTTTGGGGCCCGTTCTGTACAATGAGCAGTTCTTC. Amino acids: CASSQVLGPVLYNEQFF.

This clone has a single count. This chain joins TRBV6-1 and TRBJ2-1, with D unresolved. Between the trimmed V and J ends, which lost 2 bases and 4 bases, there was a span of 12 bases. Germline V gene sequence: CDR1 MNHNS, CDR2 SASEGT. The CDR3 covers 15 residues. The CDR3 DNA reads TGTGCCAGCAGTGAAAGTCGGTTAGGATACAATGAGCAGTTCTTC. Its protein product is CASSESRLGYNEQFF.

This clone was found once. The chain has TRBV28 and TRBJ2-7; D unclear. The germline V gene encodes CDR1 MDHEN and CDR2 SYDVKM. The CDR3 spans 12 residues. Trimming removed 4 bases from V and 3 bases from J, with 7 bases in between. CDR3 DNA: TGTGCCAGCAGTTCCCCCTACTACGAGCAGTACTTC. As protein: CASSSPYYEQYF.

The CDR3 protein is CASSLAERYTVNEQYF. The CDR3 coding sequence is TGCGCCAGCAGCTTGGCTGAACGGTATACGGTTAACGAGCAGTACTTC. The chain is built from TRBV5-1 and TRBJ2-7; D uncertain. Germline CDR1 SGHRS, CDR2 YFSETQ. The ends were cut back, 0 bases at V and 5 bases at J, with 18 bases in the middle. The CDR3 has 16 amino acids.

This rearrangement joins TRBV2 to TRBJ2-4; perhaps D is TRBD1 or TRBD2 (5 bases each). CDR3 length equals 16 residues. The germline gives CDR1 SNHLY, CDR2 FYNNEI. Trimming left V 7 bases short and J 1 base short, with 17 bases between. CDR3: CASTPVGGGAKNIQYF. Here the CDR3 DNA reads TGTGCCAGCACCCCCGTGGGTGGGGGTGCCAAAAACATTCAGTACTTC.

The chain couples TRBV27 to TRBJ2-1; 9 nucleotides line up with TRBD2. The germline V gene has CDR1 MNHEY and CDR2 SMNVEV (reference sequence). Trimming at V came to 1 base and at J to 3 bases, leaving 4 bases not matched to a gene. The length of the CDR3 is 16 residues. The CDR3 nucleotides are TGTGCCAGCAGTTTATGGGGCGGGGGGGGCTACAATGAGCAGTTCTTC. This codes for CASSLWGGGGYNEQFF.

V and J are TRBV28 and TRBJ2-3, with 7 bases identical to TRBD1. The CDR3 sequence is 15 residues long. V was clipped by 3 bases and J by 1 base; unmatched bases: 4. Per germline, CDR1 MDHEN and CDR2 SYDVKM. CDR3 in amino acids: CASSFRGWGTDTQYF. As DNA, the CDR3 is TGTGCCAGCAGTTTCAGGGGGTGGGGCACAGATACGCAGTATTTT.

The chain combines TRBV9 with TRBJ2-7; TRBD2 matches at 9 bases. There are 15 residues in the CDR3. From germline, CDR1 is SGDLS and CDR2 YYNGEE. Trimming removed 0 bases from V and 5 bases from J; junction bases left unmatched: 6. CDR3 residues: CASSVGVAGVNEQYF. CDR3 nucleotide sequence: TGTGCCAGCAGCGTAGGGGTAGCGGGAGTCAACGAGCAGTACTTC.

This chain links TRBV4-1 with TRBJ1-4, with 9 bases matching TRBD1. The CDR3 runs to 15 residues. The junction had 9 bases not matched to a gene; V was cut back by 3 bases and J by 10 bases. Looked up from germline, CDR1 is MGHRA and CDR2 is YSYEKL. CDR3 DNA sequence: TGCGCCAGCAGCCACCGGACAGGGGAAATTGGAAAACTGTTTTTT. This encodes CASSHRTGEIGKLFF.

The rearrangement joins TRBV19 to TRBJ2-2, with D possibly being TRBD1 (6 bases). V lost 1 base and J lost 6, with 9 bases in between. The CDR3 is 14 residues long. Germline-derived CDR1 and CDR2 are LNHDA and SQIVND (reference sequence). The CDR3 spells CASSIAQGAGELFF. The CDR3, as DNA: TGTGCCAGTAGTATAGCACAGGGAGCCGGGGAGCTGTTTTTT.

The chain carries TRBV7-9 and TRBJ1-5; weak D call: TRBD1 (5 bases). Trimming left V 5 bases short and J 2 bases short, with 7 bases between. Germline CDR1 and CDR2: SEHNR and FQNEAQ (reference sequence). CDR3 size: 13 residues. CDR3: CASSPGGNQPQHF. CDR3 nucleotides: TGTGCCAGCAGCCCGGGGGGCAATCAGCCCCAGCATTTT. The whole variable domain, filled in from reference TRBV7-9 and TRBJ1-5, reads DTGVSQNPRHKITKRGQNVTFRCDPISEHNRLYWYRQTLGQGPEFLTYFQNEAQLEKSRLLSDRFSAERPKGSFSTLEIQRTEQGDSAMYLCASSPGGNQPQHFGDGTRLSIL.

The rearrangement links TRBV9 to TRBJ2-3, with D uncertain. The CDR3 has 12 amino acids. Germline loops: CDR1 SGDLS, CDR2 YYNGEE. The V and J ends lost 0 bases and 3 bases respectively, with 2 bases between them. The CDR3 region has the DNA TGTGCCAGCAGCGTAGAAACAGATACGCAGTATTTT. It yields the protein CASSVETDTQYF.

The rearrangement uses TRBV10-3 and TRBJ2-3; 13 bases align to TRBD2. The trim removed 2 bases at V and 2 bases at J, leaving 13 bases unmatched. The germline V gene has CDR1 ENHRY and CDR2 SYGVKD. The CDR3 extends over 20 amino acids. The CDR3 bases are TGTGCCATCAGTGAGCCCCGGACTAGCGGGAGATTGGCGTACACAGATACGCAGTATTTT. It translates to CAISEPRTSGRLAYTDTQYF.

This clone turned up a few times. V is TRBV9 and J is TRBJ1-2, with D possibly being TRBD1 (5 bases). The germline V gene has CDR1 SGDLS and CDR2 YYNGEE. The V gene lost 3 bases and the J gene lost 4 bases, with 16 bases spanning the gap. The CDR3 is 15 amino acids. The chain's CDR3 is CASSGAGGGFYGYTF. The CDR3 DNA reads as TGTGCCAGCAGCGGTGCAGGTGGGGGGTTCTATGGCTACACCTTC. The complete variable domain, with remaining parts taken from reference TRBV9 and TRBJ1-2, reads DSGVTQTPKHLITATGQRVTLRCSPRSGDLSVYWYQQSLDQGLQFLIQYYNGEERAKGNILERFSAQQFPDLHSELNLSSLELGDSALYFCASSGAGGGFYGYTFGSGTRLTVV.

The gene calls are TRBV10-3 and TRBJ2-7; the match to TRBD1 covers 9 bases. Trimming cost V 6 bases and J 2 bases; bases outside gene matches: 2. The V gene's germline CDR1 is ENHRY and CDR2 SYGVKD. This CDR3 has 13 residues. Here the CDR3 reads CAISRQGAYEQYF. CDR3 bases: TGTGCCATCAGCAGACAGGGGGCCTACGAGCAGTACTTC.

The rearrangement uses TRBV7-8 and TRBJ2-2; D gene unclear. This CDR3 contains 14 residues. Germline V gives CDR1 SGHVS, CDR2 FQNEAQ. V was clipped by 5 bases and J by 6 bases, with 13 bases between them. DNA for the CDR3: TGTGCCAGCAGCCCCTTCCTTTTTCCCGGGGAGCTGTTTTTT. Residues: CASSPFLFPGELFF.

DNA for the CDR3: TGTGCCAGCAGTTTGCCGGGACTAGCGGGAGGGCTGAGCTCCTACGAGCAGTACTTC. As protein: CASSLPGLAGGLSSYEQYF. This rearrangement joins TRBV28 to TRBJ2-7, with 16 nucleotides matching TRBD2. The V gene's germline CDR1 is MDHEN and CDR2 SYDVKM. The CDR3 consists of 19 residues. The V gene end was trimmed by 3 bases and the J gene end by 0 bases; junction bases not matched to a gene: 8.

The chain uses TRBV4-2 and TRBJ1-2; a possible D gene is TRBD1 (6 bases). V was pared by 0 bases and J by 8 bases, with 19 bases between. Per germline, CDR1 LGHNA and CDR2 YNFKEQ. The CDR3 loop spans 16 amino acids. In nucleotides, the CDR3 is TGTGCCAGCAGCCAAGAGCCCCGGGGGCCGGAGATGGGCTACACCTTC. Protein sequence: CASSQEPRGPEMGYTF.

The V and J genes are TRBV11-2 and TRBJ2-1; TRBD2 aligns across 10 bases. Losses at the gene ends were 0 bases for V and 0 bases for J; bases not matched to a gene: 2. Germline V gene data show CDR1 as SGHAT and CDR2 as FQNNGV. The CDR3 sequence is 17 residues long. The CDR3 coding sequence is TGTGCCAGCAGCTTAGATTCTAGCGGGGGCTCCTACAATGAGCAGTTCTTC. It is translated as CASSLDSSGGSYNEQFF.

Notes on this clone: Additional DNA sequences in this sample encode the identical CDR3. This sequence joins TRBV4-1 and TRBJ1-2; D unclear. From germline, CDR1 is MGHRA and CDR2 YSYEKL. Trimming pared 0 bases from V and 6 bases from J, leaving 14 bases between. This CDR3 region has 15 residues. For the CDR3, the DNA is TGCGCCAGCAGCCAAGAAGGGTGGCCGGCTGATGGCTACACCTTC. This sequence encodes CASSQEGWPADGYTF.

The chain couples TRBV9 to TRBJ2-5, with 8 bases lining up with TRBD2. Germline CDR1 is SGDLS and CDR2 is YYNGEE. Germline trimming cut 3 bases from V and 4 bases from J; bases unmatched to any gene: 2. CDR3 length: 13 residues. The CDR3 DNA sequence: TGTGCCAGCAGCGGGACTAGCCTAGAGACCCAGTACTTC. This gives the protein CASSGTSLETQYF.

Notes on this clone: The sample contains more than one DNA sequence encoding this CDR3. The chain carries TRBV14 and TRBJ1-1, with D hard to call. V was cut by 1 base and J by 5 bases, with 8 bases left in between. This CDR3 is 13 amino acids long. Germline V gene lookup returns CDR1 SGHDN and CDR2 FVKESK. CDR3 coding DNA: TGTGCCAGCAGCCAAGGACGGAGAACTGAAGCTTTCTTT. Translating it yields CASSQGRRTEAFF.

The genes are TRBV27 and TRBJ2-7; 9 nucleotides align to TRBD2. The V and J ends lost 5 bases and 5 bases, in that order; junction bases with no gene match: 10. The CDR3 spans 15 residues. CDR1 is MNHEY and CDR2 is SMNVEV in the germline V gene (reference sequence). Written as DNA, the CDR3 is TGTGCCAGCAGTCCCCTCCCGACTAGCGGCCACGAGCAGTACTTC. It yields the protein CASSPLPTSGHEQYF.